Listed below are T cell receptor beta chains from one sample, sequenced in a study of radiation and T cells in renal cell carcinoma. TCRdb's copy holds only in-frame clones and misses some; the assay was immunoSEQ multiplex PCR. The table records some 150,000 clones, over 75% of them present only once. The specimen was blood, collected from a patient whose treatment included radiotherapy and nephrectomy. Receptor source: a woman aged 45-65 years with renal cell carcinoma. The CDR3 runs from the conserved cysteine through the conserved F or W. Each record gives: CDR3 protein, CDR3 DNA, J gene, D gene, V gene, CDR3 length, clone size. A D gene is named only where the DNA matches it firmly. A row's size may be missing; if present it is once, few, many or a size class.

CDR3: CASGLIEEAFF
DNA: TGTGCTAGTGGTTTGATCGAGGAAGCTTTCTTT
J: TRBJ1-1
D: -
V: TRBV12-5
length: 11
size: few

CDR3: CASLEGTQPQHF
DNA: TGTGCAAGTTTGGAAGGTACTCAGCCCCAGCATTTT
J: TRBJ1-5
D: -
V: TRBV12-2
length: 12
size: once

CDR3: CASSQKWGNTEAFF
DNA: TGTGCCAGCAGCCAAAAGTGGGGGAACACTGAAGCTTTCTTT
J: TRBJ1-1
D: -
V: TRBV21-1
length: 14
size: -

CDR3: CASSSSEARVQYF
DNA: TGTGCCAGCAGCTCCTCGGAGGCGCGGGTGCAGTACTTC
J: TRBJ2-7
D: -
V: TRBV7-9
length: 13
size: -

CDR3: CASSVDGRATDTQYF
DNA: TGTGCCAGCAGCGTAGACGGCCGGGCCACAGATACGCAGTATTTT
J: TRBJ2-3
D: -
V: TRBV9
length: 15
size: -

CDR3: CASSPTRLALGDTEAFF
DNA: TGTGCCAGCTCACCGACCCGTTTAGCGCTCGGGGACACTGAAGCTTTCTTT
J: TRBJ1-1
D: -
V: TRBV18
length: 17
size: -

CDR3: CASSLYSGGDQETQYF
DNA: TGTGCCAGCAGTTTATACTCGGGGGGGGACCAAGAGACCCAGTACTTC
J: TRBJ2-5
D: TRBD2
V: TRBV27
length: 16
size: once

CDR3: CASSPGQTNTEAFF
DNA: TGTGCCAGTAGTCCGGGACAGACGAACACTGAAGCTTTCTTT
J: TRBJ1-1
D: TRBD1
V: TRBV19
length: 14
size: -

CDR3: CASSWTSGETQYF
DNA: TGTGCCAGCAGCTGGACTAGCGGGGAGACCCAGTACTTC
J: TRBJ2-5
D: TRBD2
V: TRBV5-4
length: 13
size: once

CDR3: CSCQHQETQYF
DNA: TGCAGTTGTCAACACCAAGAGACCCAGTACTTC
J: TRBJ2-5
D: -
V: TRBV20-1
length: 11
size: -

CDR3: CASSLELAGRGEQYF
DNA: TGTGCCAGCAGTTTAGAGCTAGCGGGGAGGGGCGAGCAGTACTTC
J: TRBJ2-7
D: TRBD2
V: TRBV27
length: 15
size: -

CDR3: CASSGTASRGSAGANVLTF
DNA: TGTGCCAGCAGTGGGACAGCAAGTAGAGGTTCTGCTGGGGCCAACGTCCTGACTTTC
J: TRBJ2-6
D: -
V: TRBV6-1
length: 19
size: once

CDR3: CASSIDRDPRANYGYTF
DNA: TGTGCCAGTAGTATAGACAGGGACCCGCGCGCTAACTATGGCTACACCTTC
J: TRBJ1-2
D: -
V: TRBV19
length: 17
size: -

CDR3: CASSEARGVGQFF
DNA: TGTGCCAGCAGTGAAGCGCGCGGGGTTGGGCAGTTCTTC
J: TRBJ2-1
D: -
V: TRBV6-1
length: 13
size: -

CDR3: CASTGDEKLFF
DNA: TGTGCCAGCACGGGGGATGAAAAACTGTTTTTT
J: TRBJ1-4
D: -
V: TRBV2
length: 11
size: -

CDR3: CASRPGLSYYGYTF
DNA: TGTGCCAGCAGGCCAGGGCTTTCCTACTATGGCTACACCTTC
J: TRBJ1-2
D: -
V: TRBV28
length: 14
size: medium-sized

CDR3: CASSNQQGRAEKLFF
DNA: TGCGCCAGCAGCAATCAACAGGGGAGGGCTGAAAAACTGTTTTTT
J: TRBJ1-4
D: TRBD1
V: TRBV5-1
length: 15
size: once

CDR3: CASSPRSLSGAQHF
DNA: TGTGCCAGCAGCCCGAGGTCCCTCAGTGGGGCCCAGCATTTT
J: TRBJ1-5
D: -
V: TRBV7-8
length: 14
size: -

CDR3: CASSPGLAGGSLHNEQFF
DNA: TGCGCCAGCAGCCCAGGACTAGCGGGGGGCTCTTTGCACAATGAGCAGTTCTTC
J: TRBJ2-1
D: TRBD2
V: TRBV4-3
length: 18
size: few

CDR3: CAWSDSGNQPQHF
DNA: TGTGCCTGGAGTGACTCGGGGAATCAGCCCCAGCATTTT
J: TRBJ1-5
D: -
V: TRBV30
length: 13
size: -

CDR3: CASSEGSQEAQYF
DNA: TGTGCCAGCAGTGAGGGGTCCCAAGAGGCCCAGTACTTC
J: TRBJ2-5
D: -
V: TRBV2
length: 13
size: -

CDR3: CASSPPGGSSYNEQFF
DNA: TGTGCCAGCTCACCACCGGGGGGTAGCTCCTACAATGAGCAGTTCTTC
J: TRBJ2-1
D: -
V: TRBV18
length: 16
size: -

CDR3: CASGLEGSEKLFF
DNA: TGTGCTAGTGGTTTGGAGGGTAGCGAAAAACTGTTTTTT
J: TRBJ1-4
D: -
V: TRBV12-5
length: 13
size: few

CDR3: CASAGTAEDYGYTF
DNA: TGTGCCAGCGCGGGGACGGCGGAGGACTATGGCTACACCTTC
J: TRBJ1-2
D: -
V: TRBV6-1
length: 14
size: -

CDR3: CASSPDSLNTGELFF
DNA: TGTGCCAGTAGTCCGGACAGTTTGAACACCGGGGAGCTGTTTTTT
J: TRBJ2-2
D: -
V: TRBV19
length: 15
size: -

CDR3: CASSLWGTSTDTQYF
DNA: TGTGCCAGCAGCTTATGGGGAACTAGCACAGATACGCAGTATTTT
J: TRBJ2-3
D: -
V: TRBV7-2
length: 15
size: -

CDR3: CASSEEGVGNQPQHF
DNA: TGTGCCAGCAGTGAGGAGGGAGTGGGCAATCAGCCCCAGCATTTT
J: TRBJ1-5
D: -
V: TRBV2
length: 15
size: few

CDR3: CASSILWGSGAYNNNEQFF
DNA: TGTGCCAGTAGTATCTTGTGGGGTAGCGGGGCCTACAACAACAATGAGCAGTTCTTC
J: TRBJ2-1
D: TRBD2
V: TRBV19
length: 19
size: -

CDR3: CASSQGTDTDTQYF
DNA: TGCGCCAGCAGCCAAGGCACAGACACAGATACGCAGTATTTT
J: TRBJ2-3
D: -
V: TRBV4-3
length: 14
size: -

CDR3: CASSPGDTGGTEAFF
DNA: TGTGCCAGCTCACCGGGGGACACCGGCGGGACTGAAGCTTTCTTT
J: TRBJ1-1
D: -
V: TRBV18
length: 15
size: -

CDR3: CASGESGTVRGYEQYF
DNA: TGTGCCAGCGGGGAGTCCGGGACAGTGCGGGGCTACGAGCAGTACTTC
J: TRBJ2-7
D: -
V: TRBV7-9
length: 16
size: -

CDR3: CASSLLAQSSYEQYF
DNA: TGTGCCAGCAGCTTGCTAGCGCAGAGCTCCTACGAGCAGTACTTC
J: TRBJ2-7
D: -
V: TRBV11-2
length: 15
size: -

CDR3: CASRRDWNTEAFF
DNA: TGTGCCAGTAGGCGAGATTGGAACACTGAAGCTTTCTTT
J: TRBJ1-1
D: -
V: TRBV19
length: 13
size: -

CDR3: CSVPKGGQGGSEQYF
DNA: TGCAGCGTCCCTAAAGGGGGACAGGGGGGTAGCGAGCAGTACTTC
J: TRBJ2-7
D: TRBD1
V: TRBV29-1
length: 15
size: -

CDR3: CSVEVGGLYEQYF
DNA: TGCAGCGTTGAGGTGGGAGGGCTGTACGAGCAGTACTTC
J: TRBJ2-7
D: TRBD2
V: TRBV29-1
length: 13
size: -

CDR3: CASSYSQGRRSPLHF
DNA: TGTGCCAGCAGTTACTCGCAGGGGCGCAGATCACCCCTCCACTTT
J: TRBJ1-6
D: -
V: TRBV6-5
length: 15
size: few

CDR3: CASSDGMGYEKLFF
DNA: TGTGCCAGCAGCGACGGGATGGGTTACGAAAAACTGTTTTTT
J: TRBJ1-4
D: -
V: TRBV7-9
length: 14
size: -

CDR3: CASSGQEAYEQYF
DNA: TGTGCCAGTAGTGGGCAGGAGGCCTACGAGCAGTACTTC
J: TRBJ2-7
D: -
V: TRBV19
length: 13
size: -

CDR3: CAISESTGLNYGYTF
DNA: TGTGCCATCAGTGAGTCGACAGGGCTTAACTATGGCTACACCTTC
J: TRBJ1-2
D: TRBD1
V: TRBV10-3
length: 15
size: few

CDR3: CASSLGMAWGTGYTF
DNA: TGTGCCAGCAGCTTAGGGATGGCGTGGGGGACTGGCTACACCTTC
J: TRBJ1-2
D: -
V: TRBV11-2
length: 15
size: -

CDR3: CASSLPRDRSSNTEAFF
DNA: TGTGCCAGCAGCTTACCCCGGGACAGATCGTCGAACACTGAAGCTTTCTTT
J: TRBJ1-1
D: TRBD1
V: TRBV7-9
length: 17
size: -

CDR3: CASGNYNLGANVLTF
DNA: TGTGCCAGTGGGAATTATAATCTCGGGGCCAACGTCCTGACTTTC
J: TRBJ2-6
D: -
V: TRBV19
length: 15
size: -